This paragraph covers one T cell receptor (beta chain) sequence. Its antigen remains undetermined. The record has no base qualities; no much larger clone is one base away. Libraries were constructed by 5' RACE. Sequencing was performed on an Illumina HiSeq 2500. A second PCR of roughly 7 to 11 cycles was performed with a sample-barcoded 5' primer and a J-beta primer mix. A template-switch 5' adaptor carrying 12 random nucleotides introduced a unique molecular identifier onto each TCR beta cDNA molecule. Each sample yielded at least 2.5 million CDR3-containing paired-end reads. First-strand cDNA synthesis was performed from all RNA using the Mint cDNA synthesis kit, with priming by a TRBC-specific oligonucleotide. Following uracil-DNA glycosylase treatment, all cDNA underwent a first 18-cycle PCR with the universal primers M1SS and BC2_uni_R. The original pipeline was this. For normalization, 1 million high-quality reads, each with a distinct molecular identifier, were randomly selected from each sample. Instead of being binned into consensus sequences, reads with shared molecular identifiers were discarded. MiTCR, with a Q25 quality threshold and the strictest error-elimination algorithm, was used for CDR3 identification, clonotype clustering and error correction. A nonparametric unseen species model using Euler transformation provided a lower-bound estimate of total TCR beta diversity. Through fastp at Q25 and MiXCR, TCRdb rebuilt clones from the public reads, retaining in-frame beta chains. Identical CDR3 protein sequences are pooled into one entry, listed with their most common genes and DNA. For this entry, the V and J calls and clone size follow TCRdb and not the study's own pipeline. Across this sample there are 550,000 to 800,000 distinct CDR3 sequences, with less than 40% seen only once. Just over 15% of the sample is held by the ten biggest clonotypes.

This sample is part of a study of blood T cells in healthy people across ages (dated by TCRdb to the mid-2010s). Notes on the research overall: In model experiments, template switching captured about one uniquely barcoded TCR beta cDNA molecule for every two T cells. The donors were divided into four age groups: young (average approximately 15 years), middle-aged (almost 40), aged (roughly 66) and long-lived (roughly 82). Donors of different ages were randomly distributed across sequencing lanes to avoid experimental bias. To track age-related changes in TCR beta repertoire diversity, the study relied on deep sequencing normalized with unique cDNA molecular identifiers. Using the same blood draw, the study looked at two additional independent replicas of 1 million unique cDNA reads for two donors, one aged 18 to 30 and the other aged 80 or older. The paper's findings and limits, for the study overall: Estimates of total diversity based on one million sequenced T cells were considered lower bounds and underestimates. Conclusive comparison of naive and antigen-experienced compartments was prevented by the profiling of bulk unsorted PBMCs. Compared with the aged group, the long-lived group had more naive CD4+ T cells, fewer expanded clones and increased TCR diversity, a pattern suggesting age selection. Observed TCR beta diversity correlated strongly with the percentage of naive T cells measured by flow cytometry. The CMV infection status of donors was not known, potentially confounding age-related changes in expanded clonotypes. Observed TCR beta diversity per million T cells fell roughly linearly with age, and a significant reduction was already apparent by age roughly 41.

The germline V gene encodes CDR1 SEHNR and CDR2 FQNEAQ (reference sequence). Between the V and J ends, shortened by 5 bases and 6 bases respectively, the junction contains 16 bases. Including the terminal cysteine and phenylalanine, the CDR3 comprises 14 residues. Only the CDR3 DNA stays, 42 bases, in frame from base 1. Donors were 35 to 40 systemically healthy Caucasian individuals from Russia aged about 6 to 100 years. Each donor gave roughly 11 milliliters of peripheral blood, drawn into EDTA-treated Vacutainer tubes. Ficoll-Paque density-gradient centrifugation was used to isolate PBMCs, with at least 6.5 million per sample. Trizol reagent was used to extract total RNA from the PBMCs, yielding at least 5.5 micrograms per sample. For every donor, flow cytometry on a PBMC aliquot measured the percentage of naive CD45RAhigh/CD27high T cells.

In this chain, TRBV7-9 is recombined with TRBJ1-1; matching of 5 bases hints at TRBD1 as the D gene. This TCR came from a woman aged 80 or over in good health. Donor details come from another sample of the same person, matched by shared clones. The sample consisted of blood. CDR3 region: CASSRSGQAAEAFF. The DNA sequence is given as TGTGCCAGCAGCCGATCAGGGCAGGCGGCTGAAGCTTTCTTT.